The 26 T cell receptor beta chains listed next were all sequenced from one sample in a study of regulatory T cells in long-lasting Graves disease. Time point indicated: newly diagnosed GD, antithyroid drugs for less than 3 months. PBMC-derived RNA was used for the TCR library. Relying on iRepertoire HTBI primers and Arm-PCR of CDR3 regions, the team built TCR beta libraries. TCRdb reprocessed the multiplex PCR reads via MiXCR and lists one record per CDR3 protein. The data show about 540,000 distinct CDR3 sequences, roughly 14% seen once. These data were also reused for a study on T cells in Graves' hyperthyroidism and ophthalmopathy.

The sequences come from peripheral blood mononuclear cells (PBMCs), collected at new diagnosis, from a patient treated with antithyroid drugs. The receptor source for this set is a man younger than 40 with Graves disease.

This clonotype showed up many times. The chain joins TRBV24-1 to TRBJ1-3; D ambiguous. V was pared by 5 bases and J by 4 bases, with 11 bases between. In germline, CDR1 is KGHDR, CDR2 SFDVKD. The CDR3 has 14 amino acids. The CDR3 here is CATSGFKAGNTIYF. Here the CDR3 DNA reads TGTGCCACCAGTGGTTTCAAGGCCGGAAACACCATATATTTT.

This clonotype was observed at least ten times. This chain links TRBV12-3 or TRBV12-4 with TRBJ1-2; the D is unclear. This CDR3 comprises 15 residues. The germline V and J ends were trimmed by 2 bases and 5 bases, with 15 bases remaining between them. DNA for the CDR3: TGTGCCAGCAGTTTATTAGGTGTGGCAGAATATGGCTACACCTTC. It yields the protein CASSLLGVAEYGYTF.

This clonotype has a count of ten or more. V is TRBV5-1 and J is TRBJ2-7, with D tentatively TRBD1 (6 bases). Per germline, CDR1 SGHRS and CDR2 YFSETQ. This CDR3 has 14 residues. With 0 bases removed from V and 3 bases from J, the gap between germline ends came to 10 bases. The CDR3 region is CASSLVGHVYEQYF. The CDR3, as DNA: TGCGCCAGCAGCTTGGTGGGACATGTCTACGAGCAGTACTTC.

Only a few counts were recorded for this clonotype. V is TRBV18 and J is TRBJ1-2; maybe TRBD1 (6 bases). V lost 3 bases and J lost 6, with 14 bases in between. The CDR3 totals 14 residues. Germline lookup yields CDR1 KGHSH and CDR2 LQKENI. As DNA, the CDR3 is TGTGCCAGCTCACCGACACGGGAGGGGGATGGCTACACCTTC. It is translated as CASSPTREGDGYTF.

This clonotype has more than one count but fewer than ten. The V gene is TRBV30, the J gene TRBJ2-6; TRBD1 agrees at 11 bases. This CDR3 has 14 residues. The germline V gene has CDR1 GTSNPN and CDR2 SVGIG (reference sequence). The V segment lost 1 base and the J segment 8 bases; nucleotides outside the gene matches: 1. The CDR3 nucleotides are TGTGCCTGGAGTGGGGACAGGGGGACCAACGTCCTGACTTTC. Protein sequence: CAWSGDRGTNVLTF.

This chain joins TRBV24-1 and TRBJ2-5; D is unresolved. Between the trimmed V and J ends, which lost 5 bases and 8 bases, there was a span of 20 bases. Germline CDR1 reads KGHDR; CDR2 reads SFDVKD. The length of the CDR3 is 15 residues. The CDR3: CATSVGSSPSSTQYF. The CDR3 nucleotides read TGTGCCACCAGTGTTGGCAGTTCGCCAAGTAGTACCCAGTACTTC.

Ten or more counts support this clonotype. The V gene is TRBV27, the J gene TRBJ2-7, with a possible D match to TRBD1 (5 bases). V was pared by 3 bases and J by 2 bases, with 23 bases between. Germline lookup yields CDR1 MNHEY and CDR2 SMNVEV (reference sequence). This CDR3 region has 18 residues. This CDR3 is CASSFSSGQGYITYEQYF. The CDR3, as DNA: TGTGCCAGCAGTTTTTCGTCTGGCCAGGGATACATTACCTACGAGCAGTACTTC.

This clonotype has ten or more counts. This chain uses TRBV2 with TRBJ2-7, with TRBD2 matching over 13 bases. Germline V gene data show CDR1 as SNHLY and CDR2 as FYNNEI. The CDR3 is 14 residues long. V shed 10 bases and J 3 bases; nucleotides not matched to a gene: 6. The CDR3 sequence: CATKGLAGIYEQYF. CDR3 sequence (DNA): TGTGCCACCAAGGGACTAGCGGGAATCTACGAGCAGTACTTC.

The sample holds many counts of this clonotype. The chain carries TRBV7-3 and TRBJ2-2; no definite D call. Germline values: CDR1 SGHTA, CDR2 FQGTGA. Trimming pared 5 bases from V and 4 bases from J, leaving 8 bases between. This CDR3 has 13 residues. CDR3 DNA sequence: TGTGCCAGCAGCACCTCGACCACCGGGGAGCTGTTTTTT. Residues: CASSTSTTGELFF.

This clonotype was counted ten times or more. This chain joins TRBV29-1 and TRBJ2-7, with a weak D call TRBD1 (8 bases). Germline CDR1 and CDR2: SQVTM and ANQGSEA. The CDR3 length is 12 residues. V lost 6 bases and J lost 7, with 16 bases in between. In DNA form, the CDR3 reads TGCAGCGTCCGGACAGGGAGGGGGGAGCAGTACTTC. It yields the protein CSVRTGRGEQYF.

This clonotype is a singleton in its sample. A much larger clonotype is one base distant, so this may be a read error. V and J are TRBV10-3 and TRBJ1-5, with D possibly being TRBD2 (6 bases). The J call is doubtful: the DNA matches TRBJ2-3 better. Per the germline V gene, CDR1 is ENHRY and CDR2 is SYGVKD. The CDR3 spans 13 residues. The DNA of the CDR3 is TGTGCCATCAGTGACGGGAGCAATCAGCCCCAGTATTTT. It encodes CAISDGSNQPQYF.

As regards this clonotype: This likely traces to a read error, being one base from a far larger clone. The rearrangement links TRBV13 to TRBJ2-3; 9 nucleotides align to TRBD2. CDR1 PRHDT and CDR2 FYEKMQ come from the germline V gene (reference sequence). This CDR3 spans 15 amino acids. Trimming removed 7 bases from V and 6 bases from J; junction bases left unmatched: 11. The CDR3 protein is CASTSSGLAADTQYF. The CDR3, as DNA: TGTGCCAGCACCAGTTCGGGACTAGCCGCGGATACGCAGTATTTT.

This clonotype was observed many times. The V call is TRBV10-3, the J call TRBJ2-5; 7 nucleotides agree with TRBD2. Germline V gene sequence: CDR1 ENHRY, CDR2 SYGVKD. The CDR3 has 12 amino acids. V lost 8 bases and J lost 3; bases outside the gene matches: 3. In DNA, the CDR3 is TGTGCCATCGGACGGGGGGAAGAGACCCAGTACTTC. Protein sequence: CAIGRGEETQYF.

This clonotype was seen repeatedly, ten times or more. CDR3: CSVEDPDRGRADTQYF. CDR3 coding DNA: TGCAGCGTTGAAGATCCCGACAGGGGACGGGCAGATACGCAGTATTTT. The chain joins TRBV29-1 to TRBJ2-3, with 8 bases lining up with TRBD1. The germline CDR1 and CDR2 sequences are SQVTM and ANQGSEA. This CDR3 comprises 16 residues. With V trimmed by 0 bases and J by 4 bases, 9 bases remained unmatched.

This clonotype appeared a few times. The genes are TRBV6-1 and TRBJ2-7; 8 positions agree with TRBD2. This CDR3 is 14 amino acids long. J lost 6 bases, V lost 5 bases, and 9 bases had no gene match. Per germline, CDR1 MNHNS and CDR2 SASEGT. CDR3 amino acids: CASSTTPGRVEQYF. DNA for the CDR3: TGTGCCAGCAGTACGACCCCCGGGAGGGTCGAGCAGTACTTC.

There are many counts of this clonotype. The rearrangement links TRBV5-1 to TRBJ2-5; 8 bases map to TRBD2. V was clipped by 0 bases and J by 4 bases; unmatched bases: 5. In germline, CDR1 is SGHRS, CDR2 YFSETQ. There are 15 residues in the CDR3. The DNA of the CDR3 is TGCGCCAGCAGCTTGGCCGGGAGGGCCGGAGAGACCCAGTACTTC. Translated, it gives CASSLAGRAGETQYF.

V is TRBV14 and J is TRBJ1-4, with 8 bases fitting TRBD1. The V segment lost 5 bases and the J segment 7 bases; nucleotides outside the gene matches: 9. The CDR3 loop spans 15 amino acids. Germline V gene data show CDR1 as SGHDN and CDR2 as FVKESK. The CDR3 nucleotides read TGTGCCAGCAGCTCCCTAGACAGGGGAACTGAAAAACTGTTTTTT. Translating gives CASSSLDRGTEKLFF.

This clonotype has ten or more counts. The CDR3, as DNA: TGTGCCACCAGTGATAGTACATTTAACACCGGGGAGCTGTTTTTT. This gives the protein CATSDSTFNTGELFF. The V call is TRBV24-1, the J call TRBJ2-2; the D is unclear. Germline V gene lookup returns CDR1 KGHDR and CDR2 SFDVKD. Trimming stripped 3 bases from V and 2 bases from J, with 9 bases between. The CDR3 is made up of 15 amino acids.

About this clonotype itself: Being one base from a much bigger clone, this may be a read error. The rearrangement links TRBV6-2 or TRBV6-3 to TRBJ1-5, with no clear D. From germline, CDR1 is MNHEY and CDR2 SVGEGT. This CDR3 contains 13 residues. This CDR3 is CASSAGLNQLQHF. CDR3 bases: TGTGCCAGCAGCGCGGGTTTAAATCAGCTCCAGCATTTT.

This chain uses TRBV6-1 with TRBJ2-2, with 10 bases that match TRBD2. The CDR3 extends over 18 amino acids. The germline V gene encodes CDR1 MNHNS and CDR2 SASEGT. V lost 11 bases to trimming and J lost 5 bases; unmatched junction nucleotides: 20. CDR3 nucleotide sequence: TGTGCCGCGCGTGCCGAGCGGGAGGGCCTCGTTGAAACCGGGGAGCTGTTTTTT. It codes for CAARAEREGLVETGELFF.

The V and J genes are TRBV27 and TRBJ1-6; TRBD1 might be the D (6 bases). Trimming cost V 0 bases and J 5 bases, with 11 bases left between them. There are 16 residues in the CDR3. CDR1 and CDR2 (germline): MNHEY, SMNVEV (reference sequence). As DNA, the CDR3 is TGTGCCAGCAGTTTATCGCCAACAGGGAATAATTCACCCCTCCACTTT. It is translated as CASSLSPTGNNSPLHF.

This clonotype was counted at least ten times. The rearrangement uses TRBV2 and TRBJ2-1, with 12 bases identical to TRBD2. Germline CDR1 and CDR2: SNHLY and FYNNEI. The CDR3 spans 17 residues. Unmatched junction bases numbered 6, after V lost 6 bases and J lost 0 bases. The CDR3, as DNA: TGTGCCAGCAGGTTGACTAGCGGGAGTAGCTCCTACAATGAGCAGTTCTTC. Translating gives CASRLTSGSSSYNEQFF.

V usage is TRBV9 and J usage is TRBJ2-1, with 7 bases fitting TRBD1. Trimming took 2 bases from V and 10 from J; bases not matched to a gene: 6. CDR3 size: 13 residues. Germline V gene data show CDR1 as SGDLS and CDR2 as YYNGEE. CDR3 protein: CASSVTGLSEQFF. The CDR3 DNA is TGTGCCAGCAGCGTGACAGGGTTAAGCGAGCAGTTCTTC.

The chain's CDR3 is CSAFDSLNTEAFF. The DNA for the CDR3 is TGCAGTGCTTTTGACAGTCTGAACACTGAAGCTTTCTTT. V gene TRBV20-1 combines with J gene TRBJ1-1, with D perhaps TRBD1 (5 bases). V lost 5 bases to trimming and J lost 0 bases, with 10 bases between them. The CDR3 sequence is 13 residues long. Germline V lookup: CDR1 DFQATT, CDR2 SNEGSKA (reference sequence).

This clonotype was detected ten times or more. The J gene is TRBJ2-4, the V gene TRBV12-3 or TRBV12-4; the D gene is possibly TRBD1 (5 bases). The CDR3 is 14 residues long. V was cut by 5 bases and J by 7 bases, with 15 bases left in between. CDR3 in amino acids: CASSPDTHGNIQYF. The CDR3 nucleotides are TGTGCCAGCAGTCCGGACACCCACGGGAACATTCAGTACTTC.

The DNA for the CDR3 is TGTGCCATCAGGGGCGGGGGGGACTATGGCTACACCTTC. Its translation is CAIRGGGDYGYTF. The chain uses TRBV10-3 and TRBJ1-2, with D perhaps TRBD1 (5 bases). Germline V gives CDR1 ENHRY, CDR2 SYGVKD. V was clipped by 6 bases and J by 3 bases, with 11 bases between them. The CDR3 loop spans 13 amino acids.